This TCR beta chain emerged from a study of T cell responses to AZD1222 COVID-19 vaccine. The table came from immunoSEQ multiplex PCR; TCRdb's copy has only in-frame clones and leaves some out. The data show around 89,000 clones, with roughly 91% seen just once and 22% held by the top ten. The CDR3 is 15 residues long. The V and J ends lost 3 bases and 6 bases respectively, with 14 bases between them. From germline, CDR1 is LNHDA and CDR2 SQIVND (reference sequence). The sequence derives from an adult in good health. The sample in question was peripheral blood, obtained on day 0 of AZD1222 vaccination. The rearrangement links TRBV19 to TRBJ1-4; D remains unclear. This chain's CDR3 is CASSIPARRYEKLFF. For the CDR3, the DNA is TGTGCCAGTAGTATCCCCGCCAGGCGCTATGAAAAACTGTTTTTT.